Listed here are 9 T cell receptor beta chains from one sample, sequenced in a study of blood T cells in healthy people across ages (dated by TCRdb to the mid-2010s). Preparation of the library involved 5' RACE. Instrument used: Illumina HiSeq 2500. A second about 7 to 11 cycle PCR used a sample-barcoded 5' primer and a J-beta primer mix. TCRdb trimmed public reads at Q25 via fastp, called clones via MiXCR and kept in-frame beta chains. Rows with one shared CDR3 protein collapse into an entry with the most common genes and DNA. The sample has over 1,300,000 distinct CDR3 sequences on record, 45% to 70% of them singletons. Under 8.5% of the sample is taken by the ten largest. Sequenced input: blood. The origin of the receptors is a young man in good health.

This clonotype has only a few counts. The chain links TRBV6-2 or TRBV6-3 to TRBJ1-5, with 7 bases matching TRBD1. V shed 6 bases and J 1 base; nucleotides not matched to a gene: 9. The CDR3 extends over 16 amino acids. Per the germline V gene, CDR1 is MNHEY and CDR2 is SVGEGT. CDR3 amino acids: CASRPYRGPSNQPQHF. The CDR3, as DNA: TGTGCCAGCAGACCTTACAGGGGCCCGAGCAATCAGCCCCAGCATTTT.

The V call is TRBV5-5, the J call TRBJ2-3, with 7 positions matching TRBD2. Germline CDR1 SGHKS, CDR2 YYEKEE (reference sequence). V dropped 4 bases and J dropped 0; count of bases not matched to a gene: 17. The CDR3 contains 19 residues. The CDR3 region is CASSRITSADTFSTDTQYF. CDR3 DNA: TGTGCCAGCAGCCGGATTACTAGCGCAGACACGTTCAGCACAGATACGCAGTATTTT. The variable domain in full, completed from reference TRBV5-5 and TRBJ2-3, reads DAGVTQSPTHLIKTRGQQVTLRCSPISGHKSVSWYQQVLGQGPQFIFQYYEKEERGRGNFPDRFSARQFPNYSSELNVNALLLGDSALYLCASSRITSADTFSTDTQYFGPGTRLTVL.

The chain recombines TRBV5-1 with TRBJ2-3, with 15 positions matching TRBD2. Trimming cost V 2 bases and J 4 bases; bases outside gene matches: 8. There are 18 residues in the CDR3. CDR1 SGHRS and CDR2 YFSETQ come from the germline V gene. The CDR3 nucleotides read TGCGCCAGCAGCTTAGGGACTAGCGGGGGGAGTATCGCAGATACGCAGTATTTT. Amino acids: CASSLGTSGGSIADTQYF.

The chain links TRBV6-1 to TRBJ2-7, with TRBD1 matching over 8 bases. The CDR3 length is 12 residues. The ends lost 7 bases at V and 6 bases at J; junction bases unmatched: 5. Looked up from germline, CDR1 is MNHNS and CDR2 is SASEGT. DNA of the CDR3: TGTGCCAGCATTAGACAGGGGAGCGAGCAGTACTTC. This translates into CASIRQGSEQYF.

The V gene is TRBV4-3, the J gene TRBJ1-2; perhaps TRBD1 as D (6 bases). Per germline, CDR1 LGHNA and CDR2 YSLEER. The CDR3 consists of 16 residues. V lost 0 bases and J lost 0, with 11 bases in between. CDR3 sequence (DNA): TGCGCCAGCAGCCAAGAGACAGGAAGAGCTAACTATGGCTACACCTTC. This gives the protein CASSQETGRANYGYTF.

The gene calls are TRBV7-9 and TRBJ2-1; TRBD1 agrees at 9 bases. V lost 8 bases and J lost 7; bases outside the gene matches: 6. The CDR3 extends over 13 amino acids. The germline V gene has CDR1 SEHNR and CDR2 FQNEAQ (reference sequence). CDR3 coding DNA: TGTGCCAGCGGGGGGGACAGGGTGAATGAGCAGTTCTTC. The encoded protein is CASGGDRVNEQFF.

The chain recombines TRBV5-5 with TRBJ2-4; 10 bases match TRBD1. TRBJ2-7 explains the end of the DNA better; the J call may be wrong. The germline V gene encodes CDR1 SGHKS and CDR2 YYEKEE (reference sequence). CDR3 length: 15 residues. The CDR3 DNA is TGTGCCAGCAGCTTGGTGACGGGACAGGGGTGCGAGCAGTACTTC. Amino acid sequence: CASSLVTGQGCEQYF.

A few counts support this clonotype. This sequence joins TRBV7-2 and TRBJ2-1, with D possibly being TRBD2 (5 bases). This CDR3 has 15 residues. Germline V gives CDR1 SGHTA, CDR2 FQGNSA. The germline V and J ends were trimmed by 2 bases and 6 bases, with 14 bases remaining between them. The chain's CDR3 is CASSLRPFRGNEQFF. CDR3 DNA: TGTGCCAGCAGCTTACGCCCTTTCCGGGGCAATGAGCAGTTCTTC.

The chain uses TRBV20-1 and TRBJ2-5, with D tentatively TRBD2 (5 bases). Germline V gene lookup returns CDR1 DFQATT and CDR2 SNEGSKA (reference sequence). The CDR3 loop spans 12 amino acids. Trimming shortened V by 3 bases and J by 7 bases, and 12 bases separated the two germline ends. CDR3 nucleotide sequence: TGCAGTGCTAGTAGCGAGGAGATGACCCAGTACTTC. Translated: CSASSEEMTQYF.